The rows below give T cell receptor beta chains drawn from one sample of a study of blood T cells in healthy people across ages. TCRdb reprocessed the 5' RACE reads via MiXCR and lists one record per CDR3 protein. The sample yields more than 900,000 distinct CDR3 sequences, approximately 25% seen once. This sample also belongs to another study, concerning T cells of mothers and their children.

The source material was blood. These TCRs come from a girl aged 2-15 years in good health. Both conserved end residues are part of each CDR3. Fields, in order: V gene, clone size, J gene, D gene, CDR3 protein, CDR3 DNA. A D gene is named only where the DNA matches it firmly. Size values are once, few and many counts, or a class for expanded clones, and some rows have none.

v_call: TRBV7-9; clone_size: .; j_call: TRBJ1-6; d_call: .; cdr3_aa: CASSFQGYASPLHF; cdr3_nt: TGTGCCAGCAGCTTTCAGGGGTACGCTTCACCCCTCCACTTT
v_call: TRBV5-1; clone_size: .; j_call: TRBJ2-7; d_call: .; cdr3_aa: CASNTGGGYEQYF; cdr3_nt: TGCGCCAGCAATACCGGAGGGGGCTACGAGCAGTACTTC
v_call: TRBV29-1; clone_size: few; j_call: TRBJ2-5; d_call: .; cdr3_aa: CSGKTLQKETQYF; cdr3_nt: TGCAGCGGAAAGACACTCCAGAAGGAGACCCAGTACTTC
v_call: TRBV6-1; clone_size: few; j_call: TRBJ2-1; d_call: TRBD2; cdr3_aa: CASRLSSLAGDNEQFF; cdr3_nt: TGTGCCAGCAGGCTTTCGAGCCTAGCGGGTGACAATGAGCAGTTCTTC
v_call: TRBV12-3/TRBV12-4; clone_size: .; j_call: TRBJ2-2; d_call: .; cdr3_aa: CASSPNPEKQELFF; cdr3_nt: TGTGCCAGCAGTCCGAACCCGGAGAAACAAGAGCTGTTTTTT
v_call: TRBV29-1; clone_size: .; j_call: TRBJ2-3; d_call: .; cdr3_aa: CIAQTSTRNTQYF; cdr3_nt: TGCATCGCTCAAACCTCCACAAGAAATACGCAGTATTTT
v_call: TRBV4-1; clone_size: few; j_call: TRBJ2-7; d_call: .; cdr3_aa: CASSQTGTVYEQYF; cdr3_nt: TGCGCCAGCAGCCAGACGGGAACAGTCTACGAGCAGTACTTC
v_call: TRBV5-1; clone_size: .; j_call: TRBJ1-2; d_call: .; cdr3_aa: CASSPRMGTNYGYTF; cdr3_nt: TGCGCCAGCAGCCCTAGAATGGGAACTAACTATGGCTACACCTTC
v_call: TRBV7-9; clone_size: .; j_call: TRBJ2-2; d_call: TRBD2; cdr3_aa: CASTPGGSAGELFF; cdr3_nt: TGTGCCAGCACCCCCGGGGGGTCGGCCGGGGAGCTGTTTTTT
v_call: TRBV12-3/TRBV12-4; clone_size: .; j_call: TRBJ1-1; d_call: .; cdr3_aa: CASSDFPGNTEAFF; cdr3_nt: TGTGCCAGCAGCGACTTTCCAGGGAACACTGAAGCTTTCTTT
v_call: TRBV20-1; clone_size: few; j_call: TRBJ2-5; d_call: TRBD2; cdr3_aa: CSALERQGLARETQYF; cdr3_nt: TGCAGTGCTCTAGAGAGACAGGGACTAGCGAGAGAGACCCAGTACTTC
v_call: TRBV9; clone_size: few; j_call: TRBJ2-3; d_call: TRBD2; cdr3_aa: CASSVEQAGSTDTQYF; cdr3_nt: TGTGCCAGCAGCGTAGAACAAGCGGGGAGCACAGATACGCAGTATTTT
v_call: TRBV12-5; clone_size: .; j_call: TRBJ2-2; d_call: TRBD2; cdr3_aa: CASDYYGGRTGELFF; cdr3_nt: TGTGCCAGTGATTATTACGGGGGGAGAACCGGGGAGCTGTTTTTT
v_call: TRBV28; clone_size: .; j_call: TRBJ2-5; d_call: .; cdr3_aa: CASSLISPETQYF; cdr3_nt: TGTGCCAGCAGTTTAATTAGTCCTGAGACCCAGTACTTC
v_call: TRBV20-1; clone_size: .; j_call: TRBJ2-7; d_call: TRBD2; cdr3_aa: CSAEKRGEYEQYF; cdr3_nt: TGCAGTGCTGAAAAGCGGGGGGAATACGAGCAGTACTTC
v_call: TRBV4-2; clone_size: .; j_call: TRBJ2-5; d_call: .; cdr3_aa: CASGKSGETQYF; cdr3_nt: TGTGCCAGCGGAAAGTCAGGGGAGACCCAGTACTTC
v_call: TRBV25-1; clone_size: few; j_call: TRBJ1-2; d_call: .; cdr3_aa: CASSGLPQRDGYTF; cdr3_nt: TGTGCCAGCAGTGGCCTCCCCCAACGGGATGGCTACACCTTC
v_call: TRBV11-2; clone_size: .; j_call: TRBJ1-4; d_call: .; cdr3_aa: CASSTTRQTNEKLFF; cdr3_nt: TGTGCCAGCAGCACCACCCGACAAACTAATGAAAAACTGTTTTTT
v_call: TRBV12-3/TRBV12-4; clone_size: few; j_call: TRBJ2-1; d_call: TRBD2; cdr3_aa: CASSILVGSGSQEEQFF; cdr3_nt: TGTGCCAGCAGTATACTAGTCGGTAGCGGGAGTCAGGAAGAGCAGTTCTTC
v_call: TRBV7-9; clone_size: .; j_call: TRBJ2-3; d_call: TRBD2; cdr3_aa: CASSGGTSGTDTQYF; cdr3_nt: TGTGCCAGCAGCGGAGGGACTAGCGGCACAGATACGCAGTATTTT
v_call: TRBV15; clone_size: .; j_call: TRBJ2-7; d_call: TRBD1; cdr3_aa: CATKGQGNEQYF; cdr3_nt: TGTGCCACCAAGGGACAGGGAAACGAGCAGTACTTC
v_call: TRBV29-1; clone_size: few; j_call: TRBJ2-7; d_call: TRBD1; cdr3_aa: CSVDPGGRGEEQYF; cdr3_nt: TGCAGCGTTGACCCAGGGGGCAGAGGTGAGGAGCAGTACTTC
v_call: TRBV28; clone_size: few; j_call: TRBJ1-2; d_call: .; cdr3_aa: CASSSDTVHGYTF; cdr3_nt: TGTGCCAGCAGTTCGGACACGGTCCATGGCTACACCTTC
v_call: TRBV9; clone_size: few; j_call: TRBJ2-6; d_call: .; cdr3_aa: CASSVRGSGANVLTF; cdr3_nt: TGTGCCAGCAGCGTACGGGGGTCTGGGGCCAACGTCCTGACTTTC
v_call: TRBV7-6; clone_size: .; j_call: TRBJ2-1; d_call: TRBD1; cdr3_aa: CASSTPTGRQFF; cdr3_nt: TGTGCCAGCAGCACACCGACAGGGAGGCAGTTCTTC
v_call: TRBV12-3/TRBV12-4; clone_size: .; j_call: TRBJ2-7; d_call: .; cdr3_aa: CASSFGLGAYEQYF; cdr3_nt: TGTGCCAGCAGTTTCGGACTGGGTGCCTACGAGCAGTACTTC
v_call: TRBV20-1; clone_size: .; j_call: TRBJ2-5; d_call: .; cdr3_aa: CSARTFAETQYF; cdr3_nt: TGCAGTGCTCGAACCTTTGCGGAGACCCAGTACTTC
v_call: TRBV4-2; clone_size: few; j_call: TRBJ2-2; d_call: .; cdr3_aa: CASSQAGGDSGELFF; cdr3_nt: TGTGCCAGCAGCCAGGCAGGGGGGGATTCCGGGGAGCTGTTTTTT
v_call: TRBV4-3; clone_size: .; j_call: TRBJ2-1; d_call: .; cdr3_aa: CASSRFRSNEQFF; cdr3_nt: TGCGCCAGCAGCCGGTTCCGGTCGAATGAGCAGTTCTTC